Below are 24 T cell receptor beta chains sequenced from a single sample in a study of CD8+ T cells in alopecia areata. Sequencing templates came from extracted RNA that was reverse transcribed into cDNA. Assay: immunoSEQ multiplex PCR; the TCRdb copy retains only in-frame clones and omits some. The sample contains about 110,000 clones, under 60% of which appear only once. Input material: NKG2D-low CD8+ T cells sorted from blood. The receptors here all came from a human donor with alopecia areata.

This clone has a handful of counts. The CDR3: CASSFDGTDTQYF. The CDR3 DNA is TGTGCCAGCAGCTTCGACGGAACAGATACGCAGTATTTT. The chain is built from TRBV7-9 and TRBJ2-3, with D unresolved. V lost 3 bases and J 3 bases, leaving 7 bases between the germline ends. CDR1 is SEHNR and CDR2 is FQNEAQ in the germline V gene (reference sequence). This CDR3 has 13 amino acids.

The gene calls are TRBV6-1 and TRBJ2-7; D is undetermined. CDR1 MNHNS and CDR2 SASEGT come from the germline V gene. This CDR3 region has 12 residues. V shed 9 bases and J shed 4 bases, with 13 bases lying between them. CDR3 loop: CASIHGDYEQYF. The CDR3 DNA is TGTGCCAGTATCCATGGGGATTACGAGCAGTACTTC.

The J gene is TRBJ2-3, the V gene TRBV9, with a weak D call TRBD2 (6 bases). Germline V lookup: CDR1 SGDLS, CDR2 YYNGEE. V shed 0 bases and J shed 0 bases, with 8 bases lying between them. The CDR3 runs to 15 residues. CDR3 residues: CASSVVGLSTDTQYF. The CDR3 DNA follows: TGTGCCAGCAGCGTAGTGGGACTGAGCACAGATACGCAGTATTTT.

The genes are TRBV10-3 and TRBJ2-7; D ambiguous. CDR3 length equals 12 residues. The ends were cut back, 10 bases at V and 4 bases at J, with 14 bases in the middle. Germline V gene sequence: CDR1 ENHRY, CDR2 SYGVKD. CDR3 DNA: TGTGCCACCTGGGGTAGTTCGTACGAGCAGTACTTC. Its translation: CATWGSSYEQYF.

This rearrangement joins TRBV27 to TRBJ2-5; D is perhaps TRBD1 (6 bases). CDR3 length: 17 amino acids. Germline V CDR1 and CDR2: MNHEY, SMNVEV (reference sequence). Trimming stripped 2 bases from V and 3 bases from J, with 19 bases between. This chain's CDR3 is CASSLTTLTGMEETQYF. The CDR3 DNA reads TGTGCCAGCAGTTTAACCACCCTGACAGGAATGGAAGAGACCCAGTACTTC.

As concerns this clone: Distinct nucleotide sequences in the sample also encode this CDR3. V and J are TRBV27 and TRBJ1-5; D is unresolved. This CDR3 has 13 residues. The germline V gene encodes CDR1 MNHEY and CDR2 SMNVEV (reference sequence). V lost 2 bases, J lost 1 base, and 3 bases lay in between. CDR3 region: CASSLGSNQPQHF. Here the CDR3 DNA reads TGTGCCAGCAGTTTAGGGAGCAATCAGCCCCAGCATTTT.

The V and J genes are TRBV13 and TRBJ2-7; the D is unclear. CDR1 is PRHDT and CDR2 is FYEKMQ in the germline V gene (reference sequence). The CDR3 length is 15 residues. V shed 0 bases and J shed 2 bases, with 11 bases lying between them. DNA for the CDR3: TGTGCCAGCAGCTTAGGAGGGATTGGGACCTACGAGCAGTACTTC. It is translated as CASSLGGIGTYEQYF.

The chain recombines TRBV6-5 with TRBJ2-3, with D perhaps being TRBD1 or TRBD2 (5 bases each). Germline CDR1 is MNHEY and CDR2 is SVGAGI. The length of the CDR3 is 15 residues. With 2 bases removed from V and 0 bases from J, the gap between germline ends came to 9 bases. In nucleotides, the CDR3 is TGTGCCAGCAGTTACCAAGGGGACAGCACAGATACGCAGTATTTT. Translation gives CASSYQGDSTDTQYF.

This clone occurred once. V usage is TRBV5-1 and J usage is TRBJ1-2; the match to TRBD1 covers 10 bases. The CDR3 runs 15 residues. Per germline, CDR1 SGHRS and CDR2 YFSETQ. The V segment lost 4 bases and the J segment 6 bases; nucleotides outside the gene matches: 9. CDR3: CASSEMGQGSHGYTF. Here the CDR3 DNA reads TGCGCCAGCAGCGAGATGGGACAGGGGAGCCATGGCTACACCTTC.

This sequence joins TRBV2 and TRBJ1-5; TRBD1 might be the D (6 bases). The CDR3 consists of 13 residues. Trimming cost V 6 bases and J 4 bases, with 10 bases left between them. Germline V gives CDR1 SNHLY, CDR2 FYNNEI. The CDR3 protein is CASRQGRNQPQHF. The CDR3, as DNA: TGTGCCAGCAGACAGGGTAGGAATCAGCCCCAGCATTTT.

The chain uses TRBV29-1 and TRBJ1-3; D ambiguous. This CDR3 has 18 residues. CDR1 and CDR2 (germline): SQVTM, ANQGSEA. With 3 bases removed from V and 0 bases from J, the gap between germline ends came to 21 bases. CDR3: CSVEGFQAAGNSGNTIYF. The CDR3, as DNA: TGCAGCGTTGAGGGTTTCCAAGCCGCCGGAAACTCTGGAAACACCATATATTTT.

The rearrangement uses TRBV30 and TRBJ2-2, with TRBD1 matching over 9 bases. This CDR3 is built from 13 residues. Germline V gene data show CDR1 as GTSNPN and CDR2 as SVGIG (reference sequence). With V trimmed by 5 bases and J by 6 bases, 4 bases remained unmatched. The CDR3 region has the DNA TGTGCCTGGGACAGGGGGGGAGCCGGGGAGCTGTTTTTT. It encodes CAWDRGGAGELFF.

This clone was found once. This rearrangement joins TRBV7-6 to TRBJ2-3; 15 positions agree with TRBD2. CDR3 length: 17 residues. Losses at the gene ends were 1 base for V and 4 bases for J; bases not matched to a gene: 3. Germline V lookup: CDR1 SGHVS, CDR2 FNYEAQ. The CDR3 bases are TGTGCCAGCAGCTTAGGGGGACTAGCGGGAGGCCCAGATACGCAGTATTTT. Protein sequence: CASSLGGLAGGPDTQYF.

CDR3 DNA: TGCGCCAGCAGCCCGACGACAGGGGGTGTCTACGAGCAGTACTTC. This encodes CASSPTTGGVYEQYF. The chain links TRBV5-1 to TRBJ2-7, with TRBD1 identical over 9 bases. The CDR3 spans 15 residues. The trim removed 4 bases at V and 3 bases at J, leaving 8 bases unmatched. Per the germline V gene, CDR1 is SGHRS and CDR2 is YFSETQ.

V usage is TRBV13 and J usage is TRBJ2-5; D gene unclear. V was pared by 5 bases and J by 5 bases, with 12 bases between. The CDR3 consists of 13 residues. The germline CDR1 and CDR2 sequences are PRHDT and FYEKMQ (reference sequence). CDR3 nucleotides: TGTGCCAGCAGCCCGAGTACCCCGGAGACCCAGTACTTC. This sequence encodes CASSPSTPETQYF.

The gene calls are TRBV29-1 and TRBJ2-7, with 7 bases lining up with TRBD1. V dropped 7 bases and J dropped 0; count of bases not matched to a gene: 3. CDR1 is SQVTM, CDR2 ANQGSEA, per germline. This CDR3 has 12 residues. CDR3 nucleotide sequence: TGCAGCGGGGGACAGAGCTCCTACGAGCAGTACTTC. Translated, it gives CSGGQSSYEQYF.

The J gene is TRBJ2-2, the V gene TRBV7-9; D is unresolved. This CDR3 comprises 12 residues. CDR1 is SEHNR, CDR2 FQNEAQ, per germline (reference sequence). V was shortened by 3 bases and J by 7 bases, with 6 bases between the two germline ends. The CDR3 is CASSFFFGELFF. CDR3 nucleotide sequence: TGTGCCAGCAGCTTTTTCTTCGGGGAGCTGTTTTTT.

This chain joins TRBV5-4 and TRBJ1-1; the D is unclear. This CDR3 has 13 residues. The V gene lost 9 bases and the J gene lost 5 bases, with 17 bases spanning the gap. Germline values: CDR1 SGHNT, CDR2 YYREEE (reference sequence). The chain's CDR3 is CAIPGRAGTEAFF. The CDR3 coding sequence is TGTGCCATCCCCGGTCGCGCGGGGACTGAAGCTTTCTTT.

This clone was counted only a few times. The chain has TRBV28 and TRBJ2-7, with D possibly TRBD2 on 6 matching bases. This CDR3 is 13 amino acids long. Per germline, CDR1 MDHEN and CDR2 SYDVKM. V was cut by 2 bases and J by 4 bases, with 9 bases left in between. CDR3 sequence reads: CASSLRGRYEQYF. In DNA form, the CDR3 reads TGTGCCAGCAGTTTACGTGGGAGGTACGAGCAGTACTTC.

This chain joins TRBV27 and TRBJ1-1, with a possible D match to TRBD1 (5 bases). The V and J ends lost 6 bases and 2 bases respectively, with 19 bases between them. Germline-derived CDR1 and CDR2 are MNHEY and SMNVEV (reference sequence). The CDR3 has 16 residues. CDR3 nucleotide sequence: TGTGCCAGCAGGCTAACCAACGGGGCCGGTAACACTGAAGCTTTCTTT. Protein product: CASRLTNGAGNTEAFF.

The chain joins TRBV29-1 to TRBJ1-1; 9 positions match TRBD1. Germline V lookup: CDR1 SQVTM, CDR2 ANQGSEA. The CDR3 runs 12 residues. J lost 3 bases, V lost 7 bases, and 3 bases had no gene match. In nucleotides, the CDR3 is TGCAGCGCACAGGGGGCGGACACTGAAGCTTTCTTT. The encoded protein is CSAQGADTEAFF.

The chain combines TRBV2 with TRBJ1-1; unclear D gene. The germline V gene has CDR1 SNHLY and CDR2 FYNNEI. Trimming removed 8 bases from V and 13 bases from J, with 17 bases in between. The CDR3 has 11 amino acids. In nucleotides, the CDR3 is TGTGCCAGCCCCGGGCAGGTCTCCGTTTTCTTT. This encodes CASPGQVSVFF.

This clone occurred a few times. The V gene is TRBV2, the J gene TRBJ1-1, with a possible D match to TRBD1 (6 bases). The CDR3 contains 15 residues. V gave up 8 bases and J gave up 11 bases, with 27 bases separating them. Germline V gene sequence: CDR1 SNHLY, CDR2 FYNNEI. CDR3 loop: CASPLYGDNTQGAFF. In nucleotides, the CDR3 is TGTGCCAGCCCCCTGTACGGCGACAACACCCAGGGGGCTTTCTTT.

Concerning this clone itself: The same CDR3 arises from other DNA sequences in this sample as well. J is TRBJ2-5 and V is TRBV27; D not certain. Trimming shortened V by 5 bases and J by 2 bases, and 18 bases separated the two germline ends. The CDR3 contains 16 residues. Germline CDR1 and CDR2: MNHEY and SMNVEV (reference sequence). As DNA, the CDR3 is TGTGCCAGCAGTCTTACTGGCAGATCCTTACAAGAGACCCAGTACTTC. Its protein product is CASSLTGRSLQETQYF.